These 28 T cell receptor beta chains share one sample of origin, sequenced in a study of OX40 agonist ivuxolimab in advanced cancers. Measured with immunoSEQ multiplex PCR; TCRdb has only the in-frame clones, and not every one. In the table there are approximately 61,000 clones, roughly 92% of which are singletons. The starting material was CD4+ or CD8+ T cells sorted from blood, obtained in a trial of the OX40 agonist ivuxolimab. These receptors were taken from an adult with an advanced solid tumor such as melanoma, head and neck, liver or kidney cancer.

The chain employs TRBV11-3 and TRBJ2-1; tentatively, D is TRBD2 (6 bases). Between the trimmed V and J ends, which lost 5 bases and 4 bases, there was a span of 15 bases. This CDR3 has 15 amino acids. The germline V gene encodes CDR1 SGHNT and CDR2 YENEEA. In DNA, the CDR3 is TGTGCCAGCAGCCAGGATTCTAGCGTGTACAATGAGCAGTTCTTC. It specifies CASSQDSSVYNEQFF.

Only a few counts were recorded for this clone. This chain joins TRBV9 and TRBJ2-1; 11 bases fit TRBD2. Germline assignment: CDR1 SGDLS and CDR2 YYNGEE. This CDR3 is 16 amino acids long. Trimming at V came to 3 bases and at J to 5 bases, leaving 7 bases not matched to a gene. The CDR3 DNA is TGTGCCAGCAGCGCCTCACTAGCGGGGGCTCACAATGAGCAGTTCTTC. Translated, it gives CASSASLAGAHNEQFF.

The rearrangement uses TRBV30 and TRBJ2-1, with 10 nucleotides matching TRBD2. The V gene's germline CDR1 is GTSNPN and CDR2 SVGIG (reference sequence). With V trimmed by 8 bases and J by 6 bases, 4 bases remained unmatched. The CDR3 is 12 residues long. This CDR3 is CAGSGGANEQFF. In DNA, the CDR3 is TGTGCCGGAAGCGGGGGGGCCAATGAGCAGTTCTTC. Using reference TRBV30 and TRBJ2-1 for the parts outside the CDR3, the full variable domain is SQTIHQWPATLVQPVGSPLSLECTVEGTSNPNLYWYRQAAGRGLQLLFYSVGIGQISSEVPQNLSASRPQDRQFILSSKKLLLSDSGFYLCAGSGGANEQFFGPGTRLTVL.

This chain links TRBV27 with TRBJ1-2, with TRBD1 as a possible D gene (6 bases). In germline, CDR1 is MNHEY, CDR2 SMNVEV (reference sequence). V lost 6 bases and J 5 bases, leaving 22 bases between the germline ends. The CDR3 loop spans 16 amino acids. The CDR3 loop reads CASRPFHRDARYGYTF. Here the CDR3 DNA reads TGTGCCAGCAGACCTTTTCACAGGGACGCCAGATATGGCTACACCTTC.

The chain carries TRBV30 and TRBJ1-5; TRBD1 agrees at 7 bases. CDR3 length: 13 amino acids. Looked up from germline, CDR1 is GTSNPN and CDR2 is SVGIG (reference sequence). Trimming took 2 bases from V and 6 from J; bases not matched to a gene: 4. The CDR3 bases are TGTGCCTGGAGTACAGGGGATAGTCAGCCCCAGCATTTT. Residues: CAWSTGDSQPQHF.

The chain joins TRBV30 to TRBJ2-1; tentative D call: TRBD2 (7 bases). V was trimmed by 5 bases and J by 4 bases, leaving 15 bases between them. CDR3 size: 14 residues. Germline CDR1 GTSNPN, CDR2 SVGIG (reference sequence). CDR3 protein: CAWDGGGAYNEQFF. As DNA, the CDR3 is TGTGCCTGGGACGGAGGGGGGGCATACAATGAGCAGTTCTTC.

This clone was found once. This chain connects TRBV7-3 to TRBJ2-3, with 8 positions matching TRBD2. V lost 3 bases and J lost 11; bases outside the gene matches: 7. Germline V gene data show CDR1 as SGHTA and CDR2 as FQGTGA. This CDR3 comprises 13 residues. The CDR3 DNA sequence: TGTGCCAGCAGCTTGACTAGCGCCCAGGAGCAGTATTTT. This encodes CASSLTSAQEQYF. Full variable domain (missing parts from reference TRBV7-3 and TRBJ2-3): GAGVSQTPSNKVTEKGKYVELRCDPISGHTALYWYRQSLGQGPEFLIYFQGTGAADDSGLPNDRFFAVRPEGSVSTLKIQRTERGDSAVYLCASSLTSAQEQYFGPGTRLTVL.

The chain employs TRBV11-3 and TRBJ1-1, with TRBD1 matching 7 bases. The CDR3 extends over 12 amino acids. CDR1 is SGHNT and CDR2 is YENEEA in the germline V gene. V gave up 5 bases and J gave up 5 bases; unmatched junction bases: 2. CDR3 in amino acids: CASSPGGTEAFF. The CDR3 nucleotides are TGTGCCAGCAGCCCAGGGGGGACTGAAGCTTTCTTT.

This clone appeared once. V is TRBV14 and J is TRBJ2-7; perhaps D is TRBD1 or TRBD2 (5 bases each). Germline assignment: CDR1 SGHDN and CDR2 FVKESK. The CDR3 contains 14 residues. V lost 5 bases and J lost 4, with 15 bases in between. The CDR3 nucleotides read TGTGCCAGCAGCAGCCGGGACCCAAATTACGAGCAGTACTTC. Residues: CASSSRDPNYEQYF.

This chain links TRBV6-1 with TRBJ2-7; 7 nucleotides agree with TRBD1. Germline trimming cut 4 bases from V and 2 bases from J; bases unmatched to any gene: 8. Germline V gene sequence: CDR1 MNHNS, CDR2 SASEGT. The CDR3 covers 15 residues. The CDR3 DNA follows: TGTGCCAGCAGTGGACCGGACAGGCCCCCCTACGAGCAGTACTTC. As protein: CASSGPDRPPYEQYF.

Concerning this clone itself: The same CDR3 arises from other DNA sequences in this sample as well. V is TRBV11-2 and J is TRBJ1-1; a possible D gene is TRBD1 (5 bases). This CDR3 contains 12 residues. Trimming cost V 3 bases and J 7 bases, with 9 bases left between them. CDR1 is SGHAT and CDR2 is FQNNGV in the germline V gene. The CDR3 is CASSFGRGEAFF. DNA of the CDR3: TGTGCCAGCAGCTTCGGAAGGGGTGAAGCTTTCTTT.

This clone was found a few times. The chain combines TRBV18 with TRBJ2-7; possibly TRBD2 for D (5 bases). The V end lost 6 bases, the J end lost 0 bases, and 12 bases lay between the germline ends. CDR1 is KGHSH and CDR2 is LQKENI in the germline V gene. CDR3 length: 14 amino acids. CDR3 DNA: TGTGCCAGCTCTAGCGACAAGGCCTCCTACGAGCAGTACTTC. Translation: CASSSDKASYEQYF.

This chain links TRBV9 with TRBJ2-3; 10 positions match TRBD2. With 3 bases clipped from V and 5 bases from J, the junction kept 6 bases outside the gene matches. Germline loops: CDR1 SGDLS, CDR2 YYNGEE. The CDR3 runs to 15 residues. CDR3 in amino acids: CASSGGLADRDTQYF. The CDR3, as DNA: TGTGCCAGCAGCGGCGGACTAGCGGACCGAGATACGCAGTATTTT.

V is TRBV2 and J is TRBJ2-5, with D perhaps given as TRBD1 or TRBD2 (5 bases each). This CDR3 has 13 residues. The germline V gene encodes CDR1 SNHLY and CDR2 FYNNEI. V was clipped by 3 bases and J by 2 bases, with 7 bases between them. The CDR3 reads CASSDEGQETQYF. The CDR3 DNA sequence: TGTGCCAGCAGTGATGAGGGGCAAGAGACCCAGTACTTC.

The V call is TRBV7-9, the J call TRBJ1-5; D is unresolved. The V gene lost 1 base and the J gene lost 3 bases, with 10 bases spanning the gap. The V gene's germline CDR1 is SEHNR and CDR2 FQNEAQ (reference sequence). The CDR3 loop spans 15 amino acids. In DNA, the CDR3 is TGTGCCAGCAGCTTAGAGGCTGGATCCAATCAGCCCCAGCATTTT. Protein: CASSLEAGSNQPQHF.

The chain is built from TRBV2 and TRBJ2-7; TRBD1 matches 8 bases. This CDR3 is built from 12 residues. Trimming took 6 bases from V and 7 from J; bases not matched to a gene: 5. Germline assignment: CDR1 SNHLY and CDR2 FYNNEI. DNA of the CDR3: TGTGCCAGCAGAGAGACAGGGGAGGAGCAGTACTTC. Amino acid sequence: CASRETGEEQYF.

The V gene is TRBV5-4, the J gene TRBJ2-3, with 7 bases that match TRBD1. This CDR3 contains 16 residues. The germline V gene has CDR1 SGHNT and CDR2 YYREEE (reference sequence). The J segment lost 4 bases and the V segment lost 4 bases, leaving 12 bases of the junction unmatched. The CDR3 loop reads CASSHSMDRTADTQYF. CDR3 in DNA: TGTGCCAGCAGCCACTCTATGGACAGGACTGCAGATACGCAGTATTTT.

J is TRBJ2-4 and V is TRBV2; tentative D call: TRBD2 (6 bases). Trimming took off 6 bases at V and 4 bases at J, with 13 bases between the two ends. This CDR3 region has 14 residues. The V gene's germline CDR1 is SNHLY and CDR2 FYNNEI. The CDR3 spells CASREAGPKNIQYF. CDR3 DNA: TGTGCCAGCAGGGAGGCGGGGCCGAAAAACATTCAGTACTTC.

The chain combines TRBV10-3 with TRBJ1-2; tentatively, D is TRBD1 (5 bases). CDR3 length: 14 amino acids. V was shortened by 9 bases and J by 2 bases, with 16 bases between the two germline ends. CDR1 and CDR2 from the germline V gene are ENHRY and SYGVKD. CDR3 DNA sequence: TGTGCCATTACGGGGGAGGGGCTCAACTATGGCTACACCTTC. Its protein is CAITGEGLNYGYTF.

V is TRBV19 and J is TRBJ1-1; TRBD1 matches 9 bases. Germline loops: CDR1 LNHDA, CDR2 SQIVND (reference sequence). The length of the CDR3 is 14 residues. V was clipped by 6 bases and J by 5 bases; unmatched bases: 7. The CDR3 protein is CASSSDRGKTEAFF. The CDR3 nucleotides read TGTGCCAGTAGCTCCGACAGGGGGAAGACTGAAGCTTTCTTT.

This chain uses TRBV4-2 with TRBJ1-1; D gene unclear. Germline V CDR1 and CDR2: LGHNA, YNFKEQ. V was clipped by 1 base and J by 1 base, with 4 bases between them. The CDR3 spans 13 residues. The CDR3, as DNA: TGTGCCAGCAGCCAAGCGGGGAACACTGAAGCTTTCTTT. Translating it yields CASSQAGNTEAFF.

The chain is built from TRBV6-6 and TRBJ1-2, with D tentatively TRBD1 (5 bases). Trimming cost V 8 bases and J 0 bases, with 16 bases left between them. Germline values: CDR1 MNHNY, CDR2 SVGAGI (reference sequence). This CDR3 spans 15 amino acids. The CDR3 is CASLDRDGTNYGYTF. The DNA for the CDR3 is TGTGCCAGCCTAGACCGGGACGGAACTAACTATGGCTACACCTTC.

The CDR3 region is CASSRDRDRYEQYF. The DNA for the CDR3 is TGTGCCAGCAGCCGGGACAGGGATAGGTACGAGCAGTACTTC. The chain is built from TRBV7-9 and TRBJ2-7, with 9 bases lining up with TRBD1. Per germline, CDR1 SEHNR and CDR2 FQNEAQ (reference sequence). V lost 5 bases and J lost 4; bases outside the gene matches: 6. The CDR3 is made up of 14 amino acids.

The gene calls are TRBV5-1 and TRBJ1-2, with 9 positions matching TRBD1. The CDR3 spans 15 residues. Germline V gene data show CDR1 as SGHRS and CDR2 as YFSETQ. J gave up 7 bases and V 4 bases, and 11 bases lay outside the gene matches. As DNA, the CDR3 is TGCGCCAGCAGCCCGAGACAGGGGGATTTGGTTGGCTACACCTTC. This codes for CASSPRQGDLVGYTF.

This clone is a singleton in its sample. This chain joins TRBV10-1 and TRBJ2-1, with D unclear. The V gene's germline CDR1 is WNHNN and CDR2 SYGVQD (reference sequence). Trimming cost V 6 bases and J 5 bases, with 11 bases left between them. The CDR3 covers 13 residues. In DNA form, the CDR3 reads TGCGCCAGCAGGGAAGACGCCGACAATGAGCAGTTCTTC. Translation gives CASREDADNEQFF.

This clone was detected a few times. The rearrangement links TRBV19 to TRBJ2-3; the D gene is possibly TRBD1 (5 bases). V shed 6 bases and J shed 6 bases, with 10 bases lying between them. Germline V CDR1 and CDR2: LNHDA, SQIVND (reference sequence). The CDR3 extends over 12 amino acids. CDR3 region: CASSVGRDTQYF. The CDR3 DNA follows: TGTGCCAGTAGCGTGGGGCGGGATACGCAGTATTTT.

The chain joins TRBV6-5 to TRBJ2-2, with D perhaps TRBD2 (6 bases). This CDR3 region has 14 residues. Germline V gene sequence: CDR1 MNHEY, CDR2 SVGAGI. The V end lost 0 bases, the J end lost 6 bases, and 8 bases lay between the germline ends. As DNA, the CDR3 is TGTGCCAGCAGTTACTCGGCGGGGTCCGGGGAGCTGTTTTTT. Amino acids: CASSYSAGSGELFF.

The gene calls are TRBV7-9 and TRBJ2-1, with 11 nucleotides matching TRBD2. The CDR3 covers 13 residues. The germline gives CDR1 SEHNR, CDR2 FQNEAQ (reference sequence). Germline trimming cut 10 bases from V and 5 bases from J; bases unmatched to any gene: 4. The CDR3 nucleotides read TGTGCCACCACGGGACTAGCGGACAATGAGCAGTTCTTC. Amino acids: CATTGLADNEQFF. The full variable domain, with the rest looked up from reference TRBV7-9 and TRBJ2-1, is DTGVSQNPRHKITKRGQNVTFRCDPISEHNRLYWYRQTLGQGPEFLTYFQNEAQLEKSRLLSDRFSAERPKGSFSTLEIQRTEQGDSAMYLCATTGLADNEQFFGPGTRLTVL.